Presented here are 24 T cell receptor beta chains from one specimen sequenced in a study of CD4+ T cells in melanoma. Clones were read by immunoSEQ multiplex PCR, and TCRdb kept only the in-frame ones, dropping some. The table has roughly 10,000 clones, roughly 69% seen once; the top ten hold less than 9.5%. Source material: cells from a culture (not recorded whether cultured in vitro). The receptors were sampled from a human donor with melanoma.

This clone was observed a single time. This chain connects TRBV27 to TRBJ1-1; no clear D gene. The CDR3 totals 15 residues. CDR1 MNHEY and CDR2 SMNVEV come from the germline V gene (reference sequence). Trimming removed 0 bases at V and 0 bases at J, with 8 bases between. The CDR3 DNA reads as TGTGCCAGCAGTTTATCGCCCACTATGAACACTGAAGCTTTCTTT. Its protein product is CASSLSPTMNTEAFF.

This clone has only a few counts. J is TRBJ2-7 and V is TRBV2, with D possibly TRBD1 on 5 matching bases. V was trimmed by 8 bases and J by 1 base, leaving 15 bases between them. Germline V gives CDR1 SNHLY, CDR2 FYNNEI. The CDR3 runs to 14 residues. CDR3 DNA sequence: TGTGCCAGCCTGCAGGGCTGGGAATCCTACGAGCAGTACTTC. Translated: CASLQGWESYEQYF.

This clone came up a few times. The chain carries TRBV7-8 and TRBJ1-4; D is possibly TRBD1 (5 bases). The V end lost 1 base, the J end lost 10 bases, and 13 bases lay between the germline ends. CDR1 is SGHVS, CDR2 FQNEAQ, per germline. The CDR3 totals 14 residues. The CDR3 DNA reads as TGTGCCAGCAGCTTAGGCAGGGCAGCGAGAAAACTGTTTTTT. Amino acids: CASSLGRAARKLFF.

The chain has TRBV18 and TRBJ2-1; 8 nucleotides agree with TRBD2. The CDR3 spans 15 residues. CDR1 and CDR2 (germline): KGHSH, LQKENI. The junction had 4 bases not matched to a gene; V was cut back by 2 bases and J by 4 bases. CDR3 coding DNA: TGTGCCAGCTCACCAGCGGGGGGCGGGTACAATGAGCAGTTCTTC. The encoded protein is CASSPAGGGYNEQFF.

The chain recombines TRBV30 with TRBJ2-1; 9 nucleotides align to TRBD2. CDR3 length equals 15 residues. V gave up 7 bases and J gave up 8 bases; unmatched junction bases: 15. Germline CDR1 GTSNPN, CDR2 SVGIG (reference sequence). The CDR3 sequence: CALQAGGTSWDEQFF. The CDR3 nucleotides read TGTGCCTTGCAAGCGGGGGGAACCTCTTGGGATGAGCAGTTCTTC.

The rearrangement links TRBV27 to TRBJ2-1; no clear D. Germline V gives CDR1 MNHEY, CDR2 SMNVEV (reference sequence). This CDR3 is built from 14 residues. Trimming removed 5 bases at V and 0 bases at J, with 8 bases between. The CDR3 is CASSRPSSYNEQFF. CDR3 sequence (DNA): TGTGCCAGCAGTAGGCCTAGCTCCTACAATGAGCAGTTCTTC.

The chain carries TRBV15 and TRBJ1-1; weak D call: TRBD1 (6 bases). There are 14 residues in the CDR3. Between the trimmed V and J ends, which lost 4 bases and 5 bases, there was a span of 14 bases. CDR1 and CDR2 (germline): LNHNV, YYDKDF (reference sequence). The CDR3 bases are TGTGCCACCAGCAAGAACACAGGGTGGACTGAAGCTTTCTTT. It codes for CATSKNTGWTEAFF.

The CDR3 loop is CAISNAQALGEYF. The CDR3 DNA reads as TGTGCCATCAGTAACGCGCAGGCGCTTGGGGAGTACTTC. The rearrangement links TRBV10-3 to TRBJ2-7; D uncertain. Looked up from germline, CDR1 is ENHRY and CDR2 is SYGVKD. The CDR3 consists of 13 residues. Trimming pared 5 bases from V and 11 bases from J, leaving 19 bases between.

The chain uses TRBV27 and TRBJ2-7, with TRBD2 matching over 15 bases. The V segment lost 5 bases and the J segment 1 base; nucleotides outside the gene matches: 12. The CDR3 totals 19 residues. Per germline, CDR1 MNHEY and CDR2 SMNVEV (reference sequence). For the CDR3, the DNA is TGTGCCAGCAGTCGGACCCGGACTAGCGGGGGGGCCTCGTCCTACGAGCAGTACTTC. Translating gives CASSRTRTSGGASSYEQYF.

The chain is built from TRBV5-1 and TRBJ2-5, with TRBD1 matching 8 bases. The CDR3 runs 15 residues. The trim removed 0 bases at V and 4 bases at J, leaving 5 bases unmatched. Germline CDR1 is SGHRS and CDR2 is YFSETQ. This chain's CDR3 is CASSLGTGIGETQYF. The CDR3 bases are TGCGCCAGCAGCTTGGGGACAGGGATAGGAGAGACCCAGTACTTC.

This clone was recorded a few times. This sequence joins TRBV9 and TRBJ1-4; D ambiguous. V gave up 4 bases and J gave up 5 bases, with 12 bases separating them. Germline values: CDR1 SGDLS, CDR2 YYNGEE. The CDR3 extends over 14 amino acids. CDR3 residues: CASSPAVTNEKLFF. The DNA for the CDR3 is TGTGCCAGCAGCCCCGCCGTTACGAATGAAAAACTGTTTTTT.

The genes are TRBV9 and TRBJ2-4; D may be TRBD1 or TRBD2 (6 bases each). The CDR3 sequence is 14 residues long. Trimming shortened V by 4 bases and J by 8 bases, and 16 bases separated the two germline ends. CDR1 is SGDLS and CDR2 is YYNGEE in the germline V gene. The CDR3 DNA follows: TGTGCCAGCAGCCTAGAGGTTAGGGGGGACATTCAGTACTTC. It translates to CASSLEVRGDIQYF. Together with reference TRBV9 and TRBJ2-4, the CDR3 gives the full variable domain: DSGVTQTPKHLITATGQRVTLRCSPRSGDLSVYWYQQSLDQGLQFLIQYYNGEERAKGNILERFSAQQFPDLHSELNLSSLELGDSALYFCASSLEVRGDIQYFGAGTRLSVL.

The chain joins TRBV11-2 to TRBJ2-5; maybe TRBD1 (6 bases). Germline-derived CDR1 and CDR2 are SGHAT and FQNNGV. The V and J ends lost 0 bases and 1 base respectively, with 6 bases between them. The length of the CDR3 is 14 residues. CDR3 protein: CASSLETGQETQYF. The DNA of the CDR3 is TGTGCCAGCAGCTTAGAGACAGGCCAAGAGACCCAGTACTTC.

The table lists this clone with a count of one. The V and J genes are TRBV9 and TRBJ2-5; D remains unclear. Germline CDR1 reads SGDLS; CDR2 reads YYNGEE. The CDR3 sequence is 11 residues long. V lost 0 bases and J lost 5, with 2 bases in between. The chain's CDR3 is CASSVDETQYF. Written as DNA, the CDR3 is TGTGCCAGCAGCGTAGACGAGACCCAGTACTTC.

The J gene is TRBJ1-4, the V gene TRBV5-4; no clear D gene. Looked up from germline, CDR1 is SGHNT and CDR2 is YYREEE (reference sequence). The CDR3 covers 15 residues. V was trimmed by 4 bases and J by 5 bases, leaving 15 bases between them. This chain's CDR3 is CASSRSEAINEKLFF. Here the CDR3 DNA reads TGTGCCAGCAGCCGATCGGAGGCCATAAATGAAAAACTGTTTTTT.

This clone was observed a handful of times. The CDR3 loop is CASSHRGYFDEQFF. CDR3 nucleotide sequence: TGTGCCAGCAGCCATCGTGGTTATTTCGATGAGCAGTTCTTC. The gene calls are TRBV7-9 and TRBJ2-1, with D unresolved. CDR1 is SEHNR, CDR2 FQNEAQ, per germline (reference sequence). Trimming removed 5 bases at V and 8 bases at J, with 16 bases between. This CDR3 has 14 amino acids.

The chain has TRBV5-5 and TRBJ1-2; D gene uncertain. The ends were cut back, 2 bases at V and 4 bases at J, with 9 bases in the middle. The CDR3 is 13 amino acids. Germline V lookup: CDR1 SGHKS, CDR2 YYEKEE (reference sequence). This CDR3 reads CASSFAGIYGYTF. The CDR3 region has the DNA TGTGCCAGCAGCTTTGCCGGGATCTATGGCTACACCTTC.

V and J are TRBV9 and TRBJ1-1; D call uncertain. The CDR3 totals 13 residues. Looked up from germline, CDR1 is SGDLS and CDR2 is YYNGEE. Trimming took off 0 bases at V and 5 bases at J, with 8 bases between the two ends. Here the CDR3 reads CASSVDLRTEAFF. The CDR3 region has the DNA TGTGCCAGCAGCGTAGATCTCCGGACTGAAGCTTTCTTT.

This clone was seen more than once but under ten times. This rearrangement joins TRBV6-1 to TRBJ1-1, with no clear D. Germline CDR1 is MNHNS and CDR2 is SASEGT. Trimming shortened V by 8 bases and J by 10 bases, and 14 bases separated the two germline ends. This CDR3 region has 11 residues. The CDR3 region has the DNA TGTGCCAGCGGGCGCCGGGAGGGAGCTTTCTTT. It translates to CASGRREGAFF.

This clone was seen a single time. The chain uses TRBV18 and TRBJ1-1; D call uncertain. The V and J ends lost 3 bases and 1 base respectively, with 18 bases between them. Per the germline V gene, CDR1 is KGHSH and CDR2 is LQKENI. The CDR3 is 17 residues long. The CDR3 spells CASSPLAGVDRNTEAFF. The CDR3 nucleotides read TGTGCCAGCTCACCTTTGGCAGGCGTAGACCGGAACACTGAAGCTTTCTTT.

V is TRBV2 and J is TRBJ1-2; TRBD1 is a possible D gene (5 bases). V was trimmed by 7 bases and J by 2 bases, leaving 17 bases between them. This CDR3 comprises 15 residues. The V gene's germline CDR1 is SNHLY and CDR2 FYNNEI. The CDR3 region has the DNA TGTGCCAGCATCCCCGGGGGTTACTCAAACTATGGCTACACCTTC. The encoded protein is CASIPGGYSNYGYTF.

The chain joins TRBV10-2 to TRBJ1-2; D not certain. The CDR3 is made up of 15 amino acids. V lost 2 bases and J lost 6, with 16 bases in between. Germline CDR1 WSHSY, CDR2 SAAADI. CDR3 sequence reads: CASSERAGRGDGYTF. CDR3 nucleotides: TGCGCCAGCAGTGAGAGGGCAGGCCGGGGAGATGGCTACACCTTC.

The chain links TRBV2 to TRBJ2-1, with TRBD2 as a possible D gene (5 bases). V dropped 7 bases and J dropped 6 bases, with 10 bases sitting between them. Germline V gene sequence: CDR1 SNHLY, CDR2 FYNNEI. The length of the CDR3 is 12 residues. The CDR3 nucleotides are TGTGCCAGCACGGTTGAGGGCAATGAGCAGTTCTTC. It codes for CASTVEGNEQFF. The full variable domain, in which reference TRBV2 and TRBJ2-1 provide the parts outside the CDR3, is EPEVTQTPSHQVTQMGQEVILRCVPISNHLYFYWYRQILGQKVEFLVSFYNNEISEKSEIFDDQFSVERPDGSNFTLKIRSTKLEDSAMYFCASTVEGNEQFFGPGTRLTVL.

This clone was recorded once. The rearrangement joins TRBV18 to TRBJ1-1; TRBD1 matches 11 bases. After removal of 1 base from V and 0 bases from J, the junction contained 4 bases not matched to a gene. The germline V gene encodes CDR1 KGHSH and CDR2 LQKENI. The length of the CDR3 is 17 residues. CDR3 DNA sequence: TGTGCCAGCTCACCACTTAGGGGACAGGGGGTGAACACTGAAGCTTTCTTT. Its protein product is CASSPLRGQGVNTEAFF.